This TCR beta chain was observed in a study of siplizumab effects on memory and regulatory T cells. The CDR3 length is 13 residues. Germline loops: CDR1 SEHNR, CDR2 FQNEAQ (reference sequence). V was shortened by 3 bases and J by 0 bases, with 5 bases between the two germline ends. A remark on this clone: The antigen is not known.

TCRdb's table, derived via immunoSEQ multiplex PCR, lists solely in-frame clones and lacks some. Altogether some 100,000 clones are present, 93% being singletons, with the ten largest covering approximately 7.1%. General observations from the study: Researchers could not give a naive or memory phenotype to roughly 75-95% of proliferating CD4+ or CD8+ clones. Naive T cells appeared more varied than memory cells and looked like key alloresponse contributors.

Sequenced input: CD8+ T cells sorted from blood. The source is a human donor in good health. The chain recombines TRBV7-9 with TRBJ1-1; D not certain. The CDR3 is CASSFPMNTEAFF. In nucleotides, the CDR3 is TGTGCCAGCAGCTTTCCCATGAACACTGAAGCTTTCTTT.